This T cell receptor beta chain was obtained from a study of T cell responses to AZD1222 COVID-19 vaccine. V shed 2 bases and J shed 5 bases, with 6 bases lying between them. Germline-derived CDR1 and CDR2 are SGHVS and FNYEAQ. The CDR3 is made up of 13 amino acids. TCRdb's copy holds only in-frame clones and misses some; the assay was immunoSEQ multiplex PCR. The sample yields roughly 150,000 clones, 85% to 95% seen once. This chain uses TRBV7-6 with TRBJ2-2; D gene unclear. The source of this sequence is an adult who received the AZD1222 COVID-19 vaccine. Specimen: peripheral blood, collected 28 days after the second AZD1222 dose. The CDR3 DNA reads as TGTGCCAGCAGCTTAAGAGGAACCGGGGAGCTGTTTTTT. Its translation is CASSLRGTGELFF.